This passage covers 11 T cell receptor beta chains from one sample sequenced in a study of blood T cell repertoires in COVID-19. Clones were read by immunoSEQ multiplex PCR, and TCRdb kept only the in-frame ones, dropping some. Of 380,000 or so clones in the sample, roughly 90% were seen once. Sequences were obtained from PBMCs or T cells enriched from blood (not recorded which). Every receptor here comes from a woman in her twenties or thirties with acute COVID-19.

The chain recombines TRBV6-5 with TRBJ2-7; 9 bases agree with TRBD2. The CDR3 extends over 14 amino acids. Trimming cost V 6 bases and J 6 bases; bases outside gene matches: 9. In germline, CDR1 is MNHEY, CDR2 SVGAGI. CDR3 in DNA: TGTGCCAGCAGGAGGGGCGGGGGGGCCCTCGAGCAGTACTTC. It translates to CASRRGGGALEQYF.

The chain links TRBV9 to TRBJ2-3, with 9 bases aligning to TRBD1. CDR1 and CDR2 (germline): SGDLS, YYNGEE. The CDR3 totals 19 residues. V gave up 0 bases and J gave up 3 bases; unmatched junction bases: 14. This CDR3 is CASSVGRKFWGQGTDTQYF. CDR3 nucleotides: TGTGCCAGCAGCGTAGGCAGGAAATTCTGGGGACAGGGTACAGATACGCAGTATTTT.

This chain joins TRBV24-1 and TRBJ1-5; TRBD1 aligns across 8 bases. V lost 7 bases, J lost 4 bases, and 5 bases stayed unmatched. CDR3 size: 14 residues. Germline lookup yields CDR1 KGHDR and CDR2 SFDVKD. CDR3 protein: CATSETGANQPQHF. CDR3 DNA: TGTGCCACCAGCGAGACAGGGGCAAATCAGCCCCAGCATTTT.

The rearrangement joins TRBV2 to TRBJ1-1, with D perhaps TRBD1 (6 bases). Germline CDR1 is SNHLY and CDR2 is FYNNEI. The CDR3 runs to 14 residues. V was trimmed by 5 bases and J by 6 bases, leaving 16 bases between them. CDR3 bases: TGTGCCAGCAGTCCACCTTTCCCAGGGGCTGAAGCTTTCTTT. Its translation: CASSPPFPGAEAFF.

V is TRBV4-3 and J is TRBJ1-4; no clear D. The CDR3 is made up of 16 amino acids. The germline gives CDR1 LGHNA, CDR2 YSLEER. The germline V and J ends were trimmed by 1 base and 8 bases, with 17 bases remaining between them. The CDR3 nucleotides are TGCGCCAGCAGCCAAGGTCGGGAGGGTAGCAAAGAAAAACTGTTTTTT. Translation gives CASSQGREGSKEKLFF.

This clone has just one count. The V gene is TRBV25-1, the J gene TRBJ1-6; 7 nucleotides align to TRBD1. The CDR3 covers 16 residues. V lost 6 bases, J lost 6 bases, and 11 bases stayed unmatched. Looked up from germline, CDR1 is MGHDK and CDR2 is SYGVNS. This CDR3 is CASRPAGTAFNSPLHF. CDR3 DNA sequence: TGTGCCAGCAGGCCCGCTGGGACAGCATTTAATTCACCCCTCCACTTT.

About this clone itself: Other DNA sequences from this sample encode an identical CDR3 as well. The chain uses TRBV19 and TRBJ2-7; D ambiguous. This CDR3 contains 14 residues. Germline values: CDR1 LNHDA, CDR2 SQIVND (reference sequence). V lost 1 base to trimming and J lost 0 bases, with 7 bases between them. CDR3 DNA sequence: TGTGCCAGTAGTATAGGCGGAAGCTCCTACGAGCAGTACTTC. It codes for CASSIGGSSYEQYF.

The chain joins TRBV3-1 (or the pseudogene TRBV3-2) to TRBJ1-5; D may be TRBD1 (6 bases). The germline V and J ends were trimmed by 1 base and 3 bases, with 7 bases remaining between them. The CDR3 is made up of 14 amino acids. Germline CDR1 and CDR2: LGHDT and YNNKEL (reference sequence). The CDR3 nucleotides are TGTGCCAGCAGCCAAGCAGGGGACAATCAGCCCCAGCATTTT. It encodes CASSQAGDNQPQHF.

The genes are TRBV10-3 and TRBJ2-1, with 7 bases matching TRBD1. The CDR3 is made up of 14 amino acids. V lost 6 bases and J lost 5; bases outside the gene matches: 7. Germline V gene sequence: CDR1 ENHRY, CDR2 SYGVKD. CDR3 nucleotides: TGTGCCATCAGGAAGGCTGGGACAGACAATGAGCAGTTCTTC. Protein sequence: CAIRKAGTDNEQFF.

The J gene is TRBJ1-6, the V gene TRBV2; 7 bases agree with TRBD1. The CDR3 is 14 amino acids. Germline lookup yields CDR1 SNHLY and CDR2 FYNNEI. The trim removed 5 bases at V and 10 bases at J, leaving 8 bases unmatched. CDR3 nucleotide sequence: TGTGCCAGCAGTATTACAGGGGAAAGCTCACCCCTCCACTTT. Translated, it gives CASSITGESSPLHF.

The chain combines TRBV5-1 with TRBJ2-7, with 8 bases aligning to TRBD1. In germline, CDR1 is SGHRS, CDR2 YFSETQ. This CDR3 has 15 amino acids. With V trimmed by 0 bases and J by 7 bases, 9 bases remained unmatched. CDR3 DNA: TGCGCCAGCAGCTTGGTCGGACAGGGTAAGGATGAGCAGTACTTC. Translation gives CASSLVGQGKDEQYF.